This T cell receptor (beta chain) derives from a study of PD-1 blockade in classical Hodgkin lymphoma. The V end lost 0 bases, the J end lost 5 bases, and 13 bases lay between the germline ends. The germline CDR1 and CDR2 sequences are SGHRS and YFSETQ. The CDR3 extends over 15 amino acids. The method was immunoSEQ multiplex PCR; TCRdb's version includes in-frame clones alone and lacks a portion of them. The repertoire holds about 10,000 clones, with about 75% as singletons. Brentuximab vedotin exposure varied among the patients, all of whom had relapsed after autologous stem cell transplantation. V and J are TRBV5-1 and TRBJ2-3, with a weak D call TRBD1 (6 bases). Sequenced here: peripheral blood mononuclear cells (PBMCs), sampled at baseline. The source of this sequence is a human donor with classical Hodgkin lymphoma. The CDR3: CASSLELGAKDTQYF. CDR3 in DNA: TGCGCCAGCAGCTTGGAACTGGGGGCAAAAGATACGCAGTATTTT.